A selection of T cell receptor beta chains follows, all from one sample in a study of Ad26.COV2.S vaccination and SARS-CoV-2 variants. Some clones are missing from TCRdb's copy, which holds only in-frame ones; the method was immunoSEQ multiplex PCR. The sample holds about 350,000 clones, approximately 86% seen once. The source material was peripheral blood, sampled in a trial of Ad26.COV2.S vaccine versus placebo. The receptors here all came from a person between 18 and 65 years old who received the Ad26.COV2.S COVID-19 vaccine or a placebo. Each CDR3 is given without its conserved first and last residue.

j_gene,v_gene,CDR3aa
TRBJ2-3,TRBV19,ASRPILGLGTDTQY
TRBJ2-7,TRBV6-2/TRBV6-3,ASSRWGGSTYEQY
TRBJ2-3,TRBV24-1,ATSDPGQDTQY
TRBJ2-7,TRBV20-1,SASAEVTYEQY
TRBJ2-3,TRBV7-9,ASSLRGARQADTQY
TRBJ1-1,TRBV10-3,AISDFANTEAF
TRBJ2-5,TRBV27,ASSPLSGGKQETQY
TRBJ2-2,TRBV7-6,ASSGAVSSNTGELF
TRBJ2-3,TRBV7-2,ASSGGITDTQY
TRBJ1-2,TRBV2,ASSEQGPYYGYT
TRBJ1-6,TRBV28,ASSSQGVGSPLH
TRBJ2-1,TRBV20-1,SASRLAYYNEQF
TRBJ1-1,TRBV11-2,ASGRTTEAF
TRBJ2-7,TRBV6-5,ASSYSRTGGSYEQY
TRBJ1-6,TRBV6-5,ASSYRQMGNSPLH
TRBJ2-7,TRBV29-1,SVGTFSSYEQY
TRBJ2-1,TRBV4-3,ASSRGVEQF
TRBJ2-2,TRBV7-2,ASSPRQYTGELF
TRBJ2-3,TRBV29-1,SVEGFETTSSTDTQY
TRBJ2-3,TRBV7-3,ASSPASGETDTQY
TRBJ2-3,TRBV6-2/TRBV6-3,ASSHPSPLTQY
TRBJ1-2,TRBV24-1,ATSDTDRGEGYT
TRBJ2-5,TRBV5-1,ASSWETSGQETQY
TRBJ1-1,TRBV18,ASSPVITTEAF
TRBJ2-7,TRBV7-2,ASRPQPGTLYEQY
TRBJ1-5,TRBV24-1,ATAGRGSNQPQH
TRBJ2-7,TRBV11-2,ASSSQAGTLSSYEQY
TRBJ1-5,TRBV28,ASRRPDRAFINQPQH
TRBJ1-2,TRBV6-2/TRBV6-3,ASSYSGGSRGYGYT
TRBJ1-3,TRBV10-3,AISERIGNTIY
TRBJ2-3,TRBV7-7,ASSLGLTRDTQY
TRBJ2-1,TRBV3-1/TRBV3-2,ASSQAPLASNEQF
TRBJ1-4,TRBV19,ASEPAGTYEKLF
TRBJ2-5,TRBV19,ASSIGTLETQY
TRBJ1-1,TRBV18,ASSPSRGANTEAF
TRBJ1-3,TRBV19,ASSIALQGPGNTIY
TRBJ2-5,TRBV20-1,SAALGETQY
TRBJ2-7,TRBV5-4,ASSPMTGKVDEQY
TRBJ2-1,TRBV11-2,ASSLGYDFEQF
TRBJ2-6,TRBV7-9,ASSPQRLGANVLT
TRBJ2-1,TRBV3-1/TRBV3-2,ASSPTSGGAFNEQF
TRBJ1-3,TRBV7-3,ASSLTPGTGGNTIY
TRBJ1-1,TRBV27,ASSLAGGNTEAF
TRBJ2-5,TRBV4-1,ASSPPGGETQY
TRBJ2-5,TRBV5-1,ASSLGSGGEETQY
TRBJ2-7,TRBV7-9,ASSLVGAGVSYEQY
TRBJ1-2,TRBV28,ASSFARNYGYT
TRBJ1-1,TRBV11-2,ASSSSGTGGWRTEAF
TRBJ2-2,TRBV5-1,ASGQGGSGGELF
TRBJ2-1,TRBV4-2,ASSQGGAGGPMGEQF
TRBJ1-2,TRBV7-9,ASSFGTGTEGYT
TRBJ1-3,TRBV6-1,ASSESPQHSGNTIY
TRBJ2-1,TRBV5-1,ASSLVLGRLDNEQF